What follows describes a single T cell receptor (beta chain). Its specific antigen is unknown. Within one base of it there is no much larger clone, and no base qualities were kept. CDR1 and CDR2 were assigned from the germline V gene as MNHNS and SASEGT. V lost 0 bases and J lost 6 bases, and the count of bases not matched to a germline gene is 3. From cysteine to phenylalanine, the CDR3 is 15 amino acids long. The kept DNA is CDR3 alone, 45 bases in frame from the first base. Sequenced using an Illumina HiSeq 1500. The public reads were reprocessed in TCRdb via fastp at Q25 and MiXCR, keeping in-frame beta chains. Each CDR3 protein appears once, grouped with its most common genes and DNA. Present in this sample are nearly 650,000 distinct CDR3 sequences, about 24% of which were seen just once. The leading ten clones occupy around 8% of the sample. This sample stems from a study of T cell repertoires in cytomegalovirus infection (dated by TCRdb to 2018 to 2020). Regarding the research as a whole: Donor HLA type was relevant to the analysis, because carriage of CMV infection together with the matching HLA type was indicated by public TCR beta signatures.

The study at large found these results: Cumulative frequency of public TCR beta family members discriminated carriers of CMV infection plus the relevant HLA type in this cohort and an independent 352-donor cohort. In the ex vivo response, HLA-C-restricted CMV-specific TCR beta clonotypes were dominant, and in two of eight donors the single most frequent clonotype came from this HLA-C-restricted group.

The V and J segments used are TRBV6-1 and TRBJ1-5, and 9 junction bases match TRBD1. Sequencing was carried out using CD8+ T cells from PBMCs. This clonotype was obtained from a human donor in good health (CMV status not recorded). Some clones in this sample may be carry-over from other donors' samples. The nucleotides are TGTGCCAGCAGTGAAGCAGGGACAGGGACTCAGCCCCAGCATTTT. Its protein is CASSEAGTGTQPQHF.